The 19 T cell receptor beta chains below all came from one sample that was sequenced in a study of T cell responses to AZD1222 COVID-19 vaccine. Profiled with immunoSEQ multiplex PCR; TCRdb holds only in-frame clones, not every one. The data contain some 140,000 clones, 85% to 95% of them seen just once; the ten biggest clones take up approximately 6.8%. The sequenced sample was peripheral blood, obtained 28 days after the second AZD1222 dose. The receptors derive from an adult who received the AZD1222 COVID-19 vaccine.

The CDR3 sequence: CASSYSLQSTDTQYF. The CDR3 coding sequence is TGTGCCAGCAGTTACTCGCTACAGAGCACAGATACGCAGTATTTT. The rearrangement uses TRBV6-2 or TRBV6-3 and TRBJ2-3; D gene uncertain. Germline CDR1 is MNHEY and CDR2 is SVGEGT. The CDR3 covers 15 residues. With 0 bases removed from V and 0 bases from J, the gap between germline ends came to 7 bases.

The chain links TRBV4-1 to TRBJ2-2; TRBD1 matches at 7 bases. CDR3 length equals 15 residues. The germline V gene has CDR1 MGHRA and CDR2 YSYEKL. Trimming took 2 bases from V and 3 from J; bases not matched to a gene: 3. The CDR3 reads CASSQPQGYTGELFF. CDR3 coding DNA: TGCGCCAGCAGCCAACCACAGGGGTACACCGGGGAGCTGTTTTTT.

This chain links TRBV28 with TRBJ1-5; 11 bases are shared with TRBD1. In germline, CDR1 is MDHEN, CDR2 SYDVKM. V lost 3 bases and J lost 7; bases outside the gene matches: 2. The CDR3 has 14 residues. CDR3 in DNA: TGTGCCAGCAGTTTGGGGACAGGGGGGCAGCCCCAGCATTTT. It specifies CASSLGTGGQPQHF. The full variable domain, completed using reference TRBV28 and TRBJ1-5, is DVKVTQSSRYLVKRTGEKVFLECVQDMDHENMFWYRQDPGLGLRLIYFSYDVKMKEKGDIPEGYSVSREKKERFSLILESASTNQTSMYLCASSLGTGGQPQHFGDGTRLSIL.

The chain recombines TRBV19 with TRBJ2-7; 7 bases fit TRBD2. Germline loops: CDR1 LNHDA, CDR2 SQIVND (reference sequence). V lost 3 bases, J lost 3 bases, and 8 bases stayed unmatched. CDR3 length: 15 amino acids. The chain's CDR3 is CASSITSALVYEQYF. The CDR3 nucleotides read TGTGCCAGTAGTATTACTAGCGCACTAGTCTACGAGCAGTACTTC.

The chain employs TRBV5-1 and TRBJ2-1; 7 bases fit TRBD1. The CDR3 loop spans 18 amino acids. V was clipped by 2 bases and J by 0 bases; unmatched bases: 11. Germline V gives CDR1 SGHRS, CDR2 YFSETQ. In DNA form, the CDR3 reads TGCGCCAGCAGCTTACCCAAACAGGGGTCATACTCCTACAATGAGCAGTTCTTC. Protein: CASSLPKQGSYSYNEQFF.

The chain has TRBV5-4 and TRBJ1-4; 7 nucleotides match TRBD1. Trimming cost V 3 bases and J 5 bases; bases outside gene matches: 4. This CDR3 spans 14 amino acids. Germline V gene lookup returns CDR1 SGHNT and CDR2 YYREEE (reference sequence). CDR3 DNA sequence: TGTGCCAGCAGCTCGGGACAGCAAAATGAAAAACTGTTTTTT. Residues: CASSSGQQNEKLFF. The full variable domain, with the rest looked up from reference TRBV5-4 and TRBJ1-4, is ETGVTQSPTHLIKTRGQQVTLRCSSQSGHNTVSWYQQALGQGPQFIFQYYREEENGRGNFPPRFSGLQFPNYSSELNVNALELDDSALYLCASSSGQQNEKLFFGSGTQLSVL.

This chain joins TRBV5-5 and TRBJ2-3; tentatively, D is TRBD1 (5 bases). CDR3 length equals 14 residues. Germline V lookup: CDR1 SGHKS, CDR2 YYEKEE (reference sequence). Trimming removed 2 bases at V and 2 bases at J, with 9 bases between. CDR3 in amino acids: CASSFGAPTDTQYF. The CDR3 DNA is TGTGCCAGCAGCTTTGGGGCCCCCACAGATACGCAGTATTTT.

The chain combines TRBV4-1 with TRBJ2-7; the D gene is possibly TRBD2 (5 bases). The CDR3 loop spans 15 amino acids. The V gene's germline CDR1 is MGHRA and CDR2 YSYEKL. Deletions cut 0 bases from V and 0 bases from J, with 9 bases between. The CDR3 DNA is TGCGCCAGCAGCCAAGAAGTAGCGATCTCCTACGAGCAGTACTTC. This codes for CASSQEVAISYEQYF.

As for this clone: Other DNA sequences in the same sample also yield this CDR3. The chain joins TRBV28 to TRBJ2-2; a weak D match, TRBD2 (6 bases). The CDR3 runs to 15 residues. The V and J ends lost 2 bases and 6 bases respectively, with 13 bases between them. The germline V gene has CDR1 MDHEN and CDR2 SYDVKM. The DNA of the CDR3 is TGTGCCAGCAGTTTAGGAGGGGCCCGGTCCGGGGAGCTGTTTTTT. It specifies CASSLGGARSGELFF.

The chain links TRBV9 to TRBJ2-5, with D possibly being TRBD1 (7 bases). Germline CDR1 reads SGDLS; CDR2 reads YYNGEE. V shed 0 bases and J shed 9 bases, with 18 bases lying between them. The CDR3 is 15 amino acids. The CDR3 nucleotides are TGTGCCAGCAGCGTAGACGGACAGGTGTCGGGGGCCCAGTACTTC. It specifies CASSVDGQVSGAQYF.

This rearrangement joins TRBV6-4 to TRBJ1-1; 7 bases fit TRBD1. The V and J ends lost 4 bases and 6 bases, in that order; junction bases with no gene match: 8. CDR1 and CDR2 (germline): MRHNA, SNTAGT. The CDR3 is 14 amino acids. CDR3 sequence (DNA): TGTGCCAGCAGTGCTACACAGGGGTCGGCTGAAGCTTTCTTT. This sequence encodes CASSATQGSAEAFF.

The CDR3 loop reads CASSEDLRRIQYF. Written as DNA, the CDR3 is TGTGCCAGCAGTGAAGACTTGAGACGGATACAGTACTTC. The V call is TRBV6-1, the J call TRBJ2-4; D gene ambiguous. CDR3 size: 13 residues. Germline assignment: CDR1 MNHNS and CDR2 SASEGT. Trimming took 1 base from V and 13 from J, leaving 14 bases between them.

The genes are TRBV4-2 and TRBJ2-2; no definite D call. Germline CDR1 LGHNA, CDR2 YNFKEQ. V gave up 4 bases and J gave up 4 bases, with 13 bases separating them. The CDR3 consists of 15 residues. The CDR3: CASSPSGTVTGELFF. CDR3 DNA sequence: TGTGCCAGCAGCCCATCAGGCACAGTCACCGGGGAGCTGTTTTTT.

The gene calls are TRBV19 and TRBJ1-5; 9 bases line up with TRBD1. The length of the CDR3 is 17 residues. The ends lost 3 bases at V and 7 bases at J; junction bases unmatched: 13. Per the germline V gene, CDR1 is LNHDA and CDR2 is SQIVND (reference sequence). The CDR3 DNA sequence: TGTGCCAGTAGTATCATGTGGAGGGGACAGGGCGGGCAGCCCCAGCATTTT. This translates into CASSIMWRGQGGQPQHF. The complete variable domain, with remaining parts taken from reference TRBV19 and TRBJ1-5, reads DGGITQSPKYLFRKEGQNVTLSCEQNLNHDAMYWYRQDPGQGLRLIYYSQIVNDFQKGDIAEGYSVSREKKESFPLTVTSAQKNPTAFYLCASSIMWRGQGGQPQHFGDGTRLSIL.

The CDR3 DNA is TGTGCCAGCAAGGGGAACACTGAAGCTTTCTTT. It translates to CASKGNTEAFF. This chain links TRBV6-5 with TRBJ1-1; D unclear. The CDR3 contains 11 residues. The V and J ends lost 7 bases and 1 base respectively, with 4 bases between them. Looked up from germline, CDR1 is MNHEY and CDR2 is SVGAGI.

The chain carries TRBV5-1 and TRBJ1-2; D perhaps matches TRBD1 (6 bases). The V gene lost 4 bases and the J gene lost 4 bases, with 11 bases spanning the gap. The CDR3 loop spans 13 amino acids. From germline, CDR1 is SGHRS and CDR2 YFSETQ. DNA of the CDR3: TGCGCCAGCAGCCCGGGACACTCCTATGGCTACACCTTC. It specifies CASSPGHSYGYTF.

This sequence joins TRBV19 and TRBJ1-1; no firm D call. Trimming pared 2 bases from V and 2 bases from J, leaving 9 bases between. Germline V lookup: CDR1 LNHDA, CDR2 SQIVND (reference sequence). CDR3 length: 14 amino acids. This chain's CDR3 is CASSITSGNTEAFF. For the CDR3, the DNA is TGTGCCAGTAGTATAACGTCAGGAAACACTGAAGCTTTCTTT. The variable domain in full, with the rest retrieved from reference TRBV19 and TRBJ1-1, is DGGITQSPKYLFRKEGQNVTLSCEQNLNHDAMYWYRQDPGQGLRLIYYSQIVNDFQKGDIAEGYSVSREKKESFPLTVTSAQKNPTAFYLCASSITSGNTEAFFGQGTRLTVV.

The chain is built from TRBV2 and TRBJ2-1; 9 nucleotides agree with TRBD2. CDR1 SNHLY and CDR2 FYNNEI come from the germline V gene. This CDR3 has 19 residues. V dropped 1 base and J dropped 5; count of bases not matched to a gene: 15. The CDR3 region is CASSEGPWVAGDQDNEQFF. The CDR3 coding sequence is TGTGCCAGCAGTGAAGGCCCCTGGGTAGCGGGGGATCAGGACAATGAGCAGTTCTTC.

The chain links TRBV3-1 (or the pseudogene TRBV3-2) to TRBJ2-7, with unresolved D. Germline V gene lookup returns CDR1 LGHDT and CDR2 YNNKEL (reference sequence). Trimming took 0 bases from V and 6 from J, leaving 12 bases between them. The CDR3 has 14 amino acids. The CDR3 spells CASSQDSFIREQYF. The CDR3, as DNA: TGTGCCAGCAGCCAAGATAGTTTTATCCGCGAGCAGTACTTC.